The 22 T cell receptor beta chains presented below share a single source sample, sequenced in a study of Graves' ophthalmopathy and Graves' hyperthyroidism. The authors amplified TCR beta CDR3 regions from RNA transcripts. Following a first-round RT-PCR that used HTBI primers, a second-round multiplex PCR was carried out. TCRdb passed the multiplex PCR reads through MiXCR, listing each CDR3 protein once. The table shows over 650,000 distinct CDR3 sequences, with over 40% occurring only once. Sample: peripheral blood. These receptors all come from an adult man with Graves' ophthalmopathy.

The chain couples TRBV29-1 to TRBJ2-6; D is uncertain. The CDR3 is made up of 12 amino acids. Trimming removed 5 bases from V and 4 bases from J, with 6 bases in between. Per the germline V gene, CDR1 is SQVTM and CDR2 is ANQGSEA. DNA of the CDR3: TGCAGCGTTAGTGCGGGGGCCAACGTCCTGACTTTC. Amino acids: CSVSAGANVLTF.

This rearrangement joins TRBV7-9 to TRBJ2-3; 12 nucleotides align to TRBD2. Germline V CDR1 and CDR2: SEHNR, FQNEAQ (reference sequence). V lost 1 base, J lost 2 bases, and 7 bases stayed unmatched. This CDR3 comprises 18 residues. CDR3 DNA sequence: TGTGCCAGCAGCTTAGGTCCAGGACTAGCGGGGAACACAGATACGCAGTATTTT. Translating it yields CASSLGPGLAGNTDTQYF.

The chain is built from TRBV18 and TRBJ1-2; D is ambiguous. Germline assignment: CDR1 KGHSH and CDR2 LQKENI. Trimming pared 0 bases from V and 1 base from J, leaving 6 bases between. CDR3 length: 14 amino acids. The CDR3 region is CASSPPPDNYGYTF. Written as DNA, the CDR3 is TGTGCCAGCTCACCACCTCCGGATAACTATGGCTACACCTTC.

This clonotype was seen only a few times. The chain has TRBV5-4 and TRBJ2-2; D is perhaps TRBD2 (6 bases). Germline values: CDR1 SGHNT, CDR2 YYREEE (reference sequence). The V end lost 6 bases, the J end lost 4 bases, and 10 bases lay between the germline ends. The CDR3 is 13 amino acids. The CDR3 reads CASIGSGTGELFF. The CDR3 DNA follows: TGTGCCAGCATCGGGAGTGGCACCGGGGAGCTGTTTTTT.

This clonotype was detected many times. This chain links TRBV25-1 with TRBJ2-3; 11 bases fit TRBD2. Germline values: CDR1 MGHDK, CDR2 SYGVNS. V lost 2 bases to trimming and J lost 2 bases; unmatched junction nucleotides: 6. This CDR3 has 17 residues. Here the CDR3 reads CASSEITSGGNTDTQYF. CDR3 bases: TGTGCCAGCAGTGAAATTACTAGCGGGGGCAACACAGATACGCAGTATTTT.

This clonotype was found many times. The chain employs TRBV7-2 and TRBJ2-5; D unclear. The V gene's germline CDR1 is SGHTA and CDR2 FQGNSA. The CDR3 has 12 amino acids. Between the trimmed V and J ends, which lost 5 bases and 5 bases, there was a span of 9 bases. This chain's CDR3 is CASSEPWETQYF. Written as DNA, the CDR3 is TGTGCCAGCAGCGAACCCTGGGAGACCCAGTACTTC.

A note on this clonotype: A read error may produce the germline difference seen at one junction end. V usage is TRBV7-2 and J usage is TRBJ2-2; 10 bases map to TRBD1. This CDR3 has 15 residues. Germline CDR1 is SGHTA and CDR2 is FQGNSA. DNA for the CDR3: TGCGCCAGCAGCCCCGGCGGACAGGGGGCCGGGGAGCTGTTTTTT. This sequence encodes CASSPGGQGAGELFF.

This clonotype has at least ten counts. V is TRBV12-3 or TRBV12-4 and J is TRBJ2-7, with no clear D. Deletions cut 5 bases from V and 2 bases from J, with 7 bases between. The CDR3 extends over 12 amino acids. CDR3 region: CASSRMAYEQYF. DNA for the CDR3: TGTGCCAGCAGTCGGATGGCCTACGAGCAGTACTTC.

Concerning this clonotype: At one of its ends the junction is not consistent with the germline gene, which may arise from a read error. CDR3 residues: CASSRKETGGEETRYF. The CDR3 DNA follows: TGCGCCAGCAGCCGTAAAGAGACAGGGGGCGAAGAGACCCGGTACTTC. The rearrangement uses TRBV7-6 and TRBJ2-5; 10 bases line up with TRBD1. The CDR3 loop spans 16 amino acids. Per germline, CDR1 SGHVS and CDR2 FNYEAQ.

J is TRBJ2-2 and V is TRBV25-1; D is perhaps TRBD1 (6 bases). Trimming removed 0 bases at V and 12 bases at J, with 14 bases between. The CDR3 length is 14 residues. Germline V gene lookup returns CDR1 MGHDK and CDR2 SYGVNS. The CDR3, as DNA: TGTGCCAGCAGTGAATACAGGGACACCGGAAAGCTGTTTTTT. Protein product: CASSEYRDTGKLFF.

The V call is TRBV5-5, the J call TRBJ1-1; D gene uncertain. V lost 4 bases and J lost 7, with 11 bases in between. The CDR3 has 12 amino acids. In germline, CDR1 is SGHKS, CDR2 YYEKEE (reference sequence). The chain's CDR3 is CASSQDELEAFF. The DNA for the CDR3 is TGTGCCAGCAGCCAAGATGAACTTGAAGCTTTCTTT.

This chain links TRBV7-2 with TRBJ2-2, with 7 bases aligning to TRBD2. This CDR3 contains 16 residues. The V gene end was trimmed by 5 bases and the J gene end by 0 bases; junction bases not matched to a gene: 6. Looked up from germline, CDR1 is SGHTA and CDR2 is FQGNSA. CDR3 coding DNA: TGTGCCAGCAGCCTCCTAGCGGCTACGAACACCGGGGAGCTGTTTTTT. As protein: CASSLLAATNTGELFF. Using reference TRBV7-2 and TRBJ2-2 for the parts outside the CDR3, the full variable domain is GAGVSQSPSNKVTEKGKDVELRCDPISGHTALYWYRQSLGQGLEFLIYFQGNSAPDKSGLPSDRFSAERTGGSVSTLTIQRTQQEDSAVYLCASSLLAATNTGELFFGEGSRLTVL.

The sample holds many counts of this clonotype. The J gene is TRBJ1-1, the V gene TRBV7-3, with D unresolved. The V gene's germline CDR1 is SGHTA and CDR2 FQGTGA. CDR3 length: 13 residues. The ends were cut back, 5 bases at V and 4 bases at J, with 11 bases in the middle. The CDR3 DNA sequence: TGTGCCAGCAGCCCGACGGTCGTCACTGAAGCTTTCTTT. Its protein product is CASSPTVVTEAFF.

This clonotype has ten or more counts. The chain is built from TRBV25-1 and TRBJ2-7, with unresolved D. The CDR3 is 13 residues long. Germline V gene lookup returns CDR1 MGHDK and CDR2 SYGVNS. Trimming cost V 6 bases and J 2 bases, with 11 bases left between them. The CDR3 is CASSPSPAYEQYF. As DNA, the CDR3 is TGTGCCAGCAGCCCTAGTCCCGCCTACGAGCAGTACTTC.

This clonotype was detected ten times or more. The CDR3 DNA is TGTGCCAGCAGCTTATCAGGATTCAATGAAAAACTGTTTTTT. Its translation is CASSLSGFNEKLFF. The chain recombines TRBV7-2 with TRBJ1-4; the D is unclear. V lost 2 bases to trimming and J lost 5 bases, with 9 bases between them. The CDR3 has 14 residues. Germline V gives CDR1 SGHTA, CDR2 FQGNSA.

This clonotype was seen repeatedly, ten times or more. The chain carries TRBV6-5 and TRBJ1-2; weak D call: TRBD1 (5 bases). Between the trimmed V and J ends, which lost 6 bases and 3 bases, there was a span of 14 bases. CDR3 length: 14 amino acids. CDR1 is MNHEY and CDR2 is SVGAGI in the germline V gene. CDR3 nucleotides: TGTGCCAGCAGCGCTCCGGACAAGGACTATGGCTACACCTTC. This gives the protein CASSAPDKDYGYTF.

Only a few counts were recorded for this clonotype. V gene TRBV5-6 combines with J gene TRBJ2-7; no definite D call. V shed 1 base and J shed 4 bases, with 9 bases lying between them. Germline-derived CDR1 and CDR2 are SGHDT and YYEEEE. The CDR3 runs to 13 residues. CDR3 in DNA: TGTGCCAGCAGCTTGTTTCAGGTATACGAGCAGTACTTC. It yields the protein CASSLFQVYEQYF.

At least ten counts were recorded for this clonotype. V gene TRBV5-1 combines with J gene TRBJ1-2; D perhaps matches TRBD1 (5 bases). V lost 0 bases and J lost 5, with 14 bases in between. Germline CDR1 reads SGHRS; CDR2 reads YFSETQ. The CDR3 has 15 amino acids. The CDR3 DNA reads TGCGCCAGCAGCTTGGAAGGTGGGACGGAGTATGGCTACACCTTC. Its translation is CASSLEGGTEYGYTF.

The chain carries TRBV6-5 and TRBJ2-2; D not resolved. The CDR3 runs 16 residues. Per germline, CDR1 MNHEY and CDR2 SVGAGI. Trimming shortened V by 2 bases and J by 6 bases, and 16 bases separated the two germline ends. CDR3 region: CASSYTYLGGAGELFF. DNA of the CDR3: TGTGCCAGCAGTTACACTTATCTAGGTGGCGCCGGGGAGCTGTTTTTT.

In nucleotides, the CDR3 is TGTGCCAGCAGACCGGGACAGGGTGTCGCTGAAAAACTGTTTTTT. Translated, it gives CASRPGQGVAEKLFF. V usage is TRBV7-9 and J usage is TRBJ1-4; 9 nucleotides align to TRBD1. The CDR3 covers 15 residues. V lost 6 bases, J lost 7 bases, and 9 bases stayed unmatched. CDR1 SEHNR and CDR2 FQNEAQ come from the germline V gene (reference sequence).

Worth noting for this clonotype: A clone one base away is much larger, so this may be a read error. The chain couples TRBV19 to TRBJ2-7; D is perhaps TRBD1 or TRBD2 (5 bases each). CDR1 is LNHDA, CDR2 SQIVND, per germline (reference sequence). The CDR3 has 14 amino acids. Trimming cost V 3 bases and J 5 bases, with 14 bases left between them. The CDR3 DNA is TGTGCCAGTAGTATGGGACGGGTATCCCACGAGCAGTACTTC. Translation gives CASSMGRVSHEQYF.

The V call is TRBV29-1, the J call TRBJ1-2; D ambiguous. Germline V lookup: CDR1 SQVTM, CDR2 ANQGSEA. CDR3 length equals 12 residues. Trimming stripped 5 bases from V and 4 bases from J, with 11 bases between. The CDR3 DNA follows: TGCAGCGTTCGCGGACGGCTCTATGGCTACACCTTC. Translating gives CSVRGRLYGYTF. Filled out from reference TRBV29-1 and TRBJ1-2, the complete variable domain reads SAVISQKPSRDICQRGTSLTIQCQVDSQVTMMFWYRQQPGQSLTLIATANQGSEATYESGFVIDKFPISRPNLTFSTLTVSNMSPEDSSIYLCSVRGRLYGYTFGSGTRLTVV.